This entry concerns a single T cell receptor beta chain. In its sample, this clone was seen a few times. Its antigen is not yet known. There are no base qualities to consult, and no much larger clone falls within one base. The data are from a study of control samples from healthy donors and cancer patients (dated by TCRdb to 2019 to 2021). The library was made by the immunoSEQ multiplex PCR assay. Entries here come from immuneACCESS through TCRdb and include only in-frame sequences with V and J called. Some clones fail to appear in such tables; in the studies checked, an unresolved V gene covers under half of the shortfall, and the cause of the remainder is unknown. The sample profile shows some 150,000 clones; more than 85% of them were found once. Of the sample, approximately 2.5% is held by the ten largest clones. V lost 0 bases and J lost 7 bases; the stretch between them is 9 bases long. The CDR3 covers 13 residues, taking in both the cysteine and the phenylalanine. The read is trimmed to its CDR3 DNA, 39 bases read in frame from base 1. Looking up the germline V gene (reference sequence) yields CDR1 LGHDT and CDR2 YNNKEL.

The sequenced material came from blood. This sequence uses TRBV3-1 (or the pseudogene TRBV3-2) and TRBJ1-2; TRBD1 is a possible D gene, resting on 5 matching bases. This sequence was found in a middle-aged man in good health. The DNA sequence is TGTGCCAGCAGCCAAGAGGGCAGGGCTGGCTACACCTTC. It translates to CASSQEGRAGYTF.